These 5 T cell receptor beta chains originate from one sample sequenced in a study of T cells in tuberculosis. Only in-frame clones appear in the TCRdb table, and some are missing; sequencing was by immunoSEQ multiplex PCR. The table has fewer than 40,000 clones, just under 97% seen once; the top ten hold 2.4%. Specimen: PBMCs. The receptors were gathered from a donor aged 10 to 29 with latent tuberculosis or without tuberculosis infection.

V and J are TRBV9 and TRBJ2-1; TRBD1 matches 9 bases. V dropped 0 bases and J dropped 9; count of bases not matched to a gene: 4. Germline-derived CDR1 and CDR2 are SGDLS and YYNGEE. This CDR3 is built from 14 residues. As DNA, the CDR3 is TGTGCCAGCAGCGTAGGGACAGGGGACGCTGAGCAGTTCTTC. Translating it yields CASSVGTGDAEQFF.

The J gene is TRBJ2-1, the V gene TRBV7-3, with D uncertain. Per germline, CDR1 SGHTA and CDR2 FQGTGA. Deletions cut 4 bases from V and 7 bases from J, with 11 bases between. The CDR3 is 13 residues long. The CDR3 is CASSSSSENEQFF. The CDR3 region has the DNA TGTGCCAGCAGCTCTTCGTCGGAGAATGAGCAGTTCTTC.

This clone is a singleton in its sample. The chain employs TRBV9 and TRBJ2-2; TRBD2 agrees at 8 bases. Trimming at V came to 6 bases and at J to 1 base, leaving 11 bases not matched to a gene. The V gene's germline CDR1 is SGDLS and CDR2 YYNGEE. The CDR3 is 17 residues long. For the CDR3, the DNA is TGTGCCAGCACCCCCTTCGGGGGGGAGAAGAACACCGGGGAGCTGTTTTTT. Protein product: CASTPFGGEKNTGELFF.

The V gene is TRBV7-9, the J gene TRBJ2-3, with 10 bases matching TRBD1. V trimming: 4 bases; J trimming: 8 bases; junction bases outside the gene matches: 6. Germline CDR1 reads SEHNR; CDR2 reads FQNEAQ (reference sequence). The CDR3 covers 14 residues. The CDR3 nucleotides are TGTGCCAGCAGCTCGACAGGGGGCCGAGGTACGCAGTATTTT. Amino acid sequence: CASSSTGGRGTQYF.

The CDR3 nucleotides are TGTGCCAGCAGCCCCACATATAGCCCACACGGCAATGAGCAGTTCTTC. This encodes CASSPTYSPHGNEQFF. The genes are TRBV11-3 and TRBJ2-1; D is unclear. This CDR3 has 16 amino acids. The germline V gene encodes CDR1 SGHNT and CDR2 YENEEA. Trimming removed 5 bases from V and 6 bases from J, with 20 bases in between. The full variable domain, its missing parts supplied by reference TRBV11-3 and TRBJ2-1, is EAGVVQSPRYKIIEKKQPVAFWCNPISGHNTLYWYLQNLGQGPELLIRYENEEAVDDSQLPKDRFSAERLKGVDSTLKIQPAELGDSAVYLCASSPTYSPHGNEQFFGPGTRLTVL.